The source of this T cell receptor (beta chain) is a study of T-cell memory formation after mild COVID-19 (dated by TCRdb to the early 2020s). Notes on the research overall: TCR sequence clusters from the two donors were found to be largely donor specific. T-cell clones expanding and contracting after mild COVID-19 in a couple of donors were tracked by longitudinal TCRalpha and TCRbeta repertoire sequencing. The cohort comprised two young, previously healthy adult volunteers, one female and one male.

The paper's findings and limits, for the study overall: Clones that contracted from day 15 to 85 showed balanced CD4/CD8 phenotypes, whereas a second wave of clones that expanded from day 15 to 37 leaned towards CD4+. SARS-CoV-2 specificity of the second-wave clones peaking on day 37 was not confirmed. Some responding clones were found in pre-infection memory, which suggests that pre-existing cross-reactive memory T cells took part in the SARS-CoV-2 response. Contracting CD4+ clones were located mainly in the CM and EM memory subsets, whereas CD8+ clones were found to be enriched in EMRA. Only a couple of mild cases were covered in the study, and larger cohorts including severe cases with pre-infection samples were considered necessary.

The germline V gene (reference sequence) yields LNHNV for CDR1 and YYDKDF for CDR2. From its cysteine to its phenylalanine, the CDR3 spans 14 amino acids. The retained sequence is limited to the CDR3, 42 bases, with the frame set at the first base. Clipping removes 5 bases from V and 4 bases from J, with 3 as the unmatched junction base count. This clonotype has a handful of counts. It lacks a known antigen. No quality values exist for individual bases; no much larger clone is one base distant. PBMCs were isolated by Ficoll-Paque density gradient centrifugation. TCRdb lists the instrument as Illumina NovaSeq 6000. cDNA libraries for TCRalpha and TCRbeta were prepared by 5'RACE using constant-segment primers, with sample barcodes and unique molecular identifiers added. RNA was extracted from every sample with Trizol reagent. Libraries were amplified in two PCR steps, with a second sample barcode and Illumina TruSeq adapters added in the second step. The libraries were sequenced on an Illumina NovaSeq using 2 x 150 bp paired-end reads. The original methods were these. The reads were demultiplexed and collapsed into UMI-guided consensus sequences using migec v1.2.7. With mixcr v2.1.11, UMI consensuses were aligned to TRA and TRB V and J templates and assembled into clonotypes. Clonotypes were classified as expanded or contracted when called significant by both edgeR and NoisET, with noise models trained on biological replicates. For edgeR calls, a false discovery rate-adjusted p below 0.01 and a log2 fold-change threshold of 1 were applied. As an exploratory analysis of dynamics, max-normalized trajectories of the 1000 most abundant clonotypes were examined with PCA combined with hierarchical clustering. Each responding clone was given a CD4 or CD8 phenotype based on the CD4+ and CD8+ repertoires, which had been sequenced separately. In TCRdb, the public reads were trimmed at Q25 with fastp and aligned with MiXCR, with productive beta chains retained. Each record represents a unique CDR3 protein, reported with the most common genes and DNA among its rows. For this entry, the V and J calls and clone size follow TCRdb and not the study's own pipeline. Here the sample has 350,000 to 500,000 distinct CDR3 sequences; 15% to 25% occur a single time. About 8.8% of the sample lies in the top ten.

The sequencing input was PBMCs or a T cell subset sorted from them (not recorded which). The TCR comes from an adult woman who had mild COVID-19 (a few samples of this study predate the infection). The sample titles of this study are shuffled in the database, so cell type and time point are left out; the donor was told from shared clones. The chain employs TRBV15 and TRBJ1-2; 11 nucleotides in the junction match TRBD1. CDR3 reads: CATSGGQGAYGYTF. Here is the DNA: TGTGCCACCAGCGGCGGACAGGGGGCCTATGGCTACACCTTC.